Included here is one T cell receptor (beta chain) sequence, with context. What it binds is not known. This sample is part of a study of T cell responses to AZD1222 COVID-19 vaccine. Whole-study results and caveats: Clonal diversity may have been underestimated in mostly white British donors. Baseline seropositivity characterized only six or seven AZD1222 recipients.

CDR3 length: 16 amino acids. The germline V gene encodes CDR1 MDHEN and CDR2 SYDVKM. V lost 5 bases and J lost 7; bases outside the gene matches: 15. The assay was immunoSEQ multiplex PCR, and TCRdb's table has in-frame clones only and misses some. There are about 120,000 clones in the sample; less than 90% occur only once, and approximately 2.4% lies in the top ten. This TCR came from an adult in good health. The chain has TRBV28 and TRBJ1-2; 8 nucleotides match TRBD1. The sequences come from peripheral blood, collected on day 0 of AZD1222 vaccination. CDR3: CASSLRGRPLIVGYTF. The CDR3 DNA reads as TGTGCCAGCAGTCTCAGGGGGCGCCCCTTAATAGTTGGCTACACCTTC.